The 16 T cell receptor beta chains presented below share a single source sample, sequenced in a study of T cell repertoires in cytomegalovirus infection. TCRdb passed the reads through MiXCR, listing each CDR3 protein once. The table shows over 50,000 distinct CDR3 sequences, with 20% to 25% occurring only once. No cognate antigen is known for these TCRs. Sequenced material: CD8+ T cells from cultured PBMCs, taken from culture after CMV antigen stimulation. The receptors here all came from a human donor in good health (CMV status not recorded). Some clones in this sample may be carry-over from other donors' samples.

The sample holds many counts of this clonotype. The chain links TRBV7-6 to TRBJ2-1; TRBD2 matches at 12 bases. The germline gives CDR1 SGHVS, CDR2 FNYEAQ. Trimming removed 5 bases from V and 5 bases from J; junction bases left unmatched: 4. The CDR3 consists of 15 residues. CDR3 protein: CASSPSGGDNNEQFF. In nucleotides, the CDR3 is TGTGCCAGCAGCCCTAGCGGGGGGGACAACAATGAGCAGTTCTTC.

This clonotype is a singleton in its sample. V is TRBV7-6 and J is TRBJ2-1; 12 nucleotides agree with TRBD2. The CDR3 covers 18 residues. The trim removed 5 bases at V and 0 bases at J, leaving 8 bases unmatched. The germline gives CDR1 SGHVS, CDR2 FNYEAQ. The chain's CDR3 is CASSRRTSGDPSYNEQFF. The DNA for the CDR3 is TGTGCCAGCAGCCGTAGGACTAGCGGGGACCCCTCCTACAATGAGCAGTTCTTC. Drawing the rest from reference TRBV7-6 and TRBJ2-1, the complete variable domain is GAGVSQSPRYKVTKRGQDVALRCDPISGHVSLYWYRQALGQGPEFLTYFNYEAQQDKSGLPNDRFSAERPEGSISTLTIQRTEQRDSAMYRCASSRRTSGDPSYNEQFFGPGTRLTVL.

The gene calls are TRBV6-6 and TRBJ1-1; 12 bases map to TRBD1. The CDR3 has 17 residues. Germline-derived CDR1 and CDR2 are MNHNY and SVGAGI (reference sequence). Trimming cost V 1 base and J 3 bases; bases outside gene matches: 6. The CDR3 protein is CASSYFGTGGLDTEAFF. The CDR3 DNA reads as TGTGCCAGCAGTTACTTCGGGACAGGGGGCTTGGACACTGAAGCTTTCTTT.

The genes are TRBV4-1 and TRBJ2-3, with 7 bases that match TRBD1. Germline V gene data show CDR1 as MGHRA and CDR2 as YSYEKL. The CDR3 loop spans 17 amino acids. V lost 3 bases and J lost 1; bases outside the gene matches: 10. The CDR3 nucleotides are TGCGCCAGCAGCCAGTCCCCACAGGGGTTTGGCACAGATACGCAGTATTTT. This translates into CASSQSPQGFGTDTQYF.

V and J are TRBV12-3 or TRBV12-4 and TRBJ2-7; a possible D gene is TRBD1 (6 bases). This CDR3 comprises 13 residues. Deletions cut 3 bases from V and 4 bases from J, with 10 bases between. The CDR3 loop reads CASSFGGSYEQYF. The DNA for the CDR3 is TGTGCCAGCAGTTTTGGGGGCAGTTACGAGCAGTACTTC.

CDR3 coding DNA: TGCGCCAGCAGCCAGTCGACAGGAGGCAGCTATGGCTACACCTTC. This codes for CASSQSTGGSYGYTF. This chain connects TRBV4-1 to TRBJ1-2; possibly TRBD1 for D (6 bases). Germline V gene data show CDR1 as MGHRA and CDR2 as YSYEKL. This CDR3 spans 15 amino acids. V was shortened by 3 bases and J by 4 bases, with 15 bases between the two germline ends.

This clonotype has more than one count but fewer than ten. This chain uses TRBV6-5 with TRBJ1-1, with D tentatively TRBD1 (5 bases). Trimming removed 5 bases at V and 4 bases at J, with 23 bases between. CDR3 size: 17 residues. The germline CDR1 and CDR2 sequences are MNHEY and SVGAGI. The CDR3 sequence is CASSLTLVGRVGTEAFF. The CDR3, as DNA: TGTGCCAGCAGTCTAACCCTCGTGGGCAGGGTTGGCACTGAAGCTTTCTTT.

This clonotype was observed a few times. This rearrangement joins TRBV28 to TRBJ2-1; TRBD2 matches at 9 bases. CDR1 is MDHEN, CDR2 SYDVKM, per germline. V lost 7 bases and J lost 4; bases outside the gene matches: 17. This CDR3 contains 18 residues. DNA for the CDR3: TGTGCCAGCAACGGGGACTTAGCGGGGGATATCGGATACAATGAGCAGTTCTTC. Protein: CASNGDLAGDIGYNEQFF.

The chain recombines TRBV29-1 with TRBJ2-7, with D maybe TRBD1 (6 bases). Trimming removed 2 bases at V and 3 bases at J, with 11 bases between. Per the germline V gene, CDR1 is SQVTM and CDR2 is ANQGSEA. There are 13 residues in the CDR3. The CDR3 region is CSVELTGNYEQYF. The CDR3 DNA sequence: TGCAGCGTTGAATTAACAGGGAACTACGAGCAGTACTTC.

This clonotype has a handful of counts. The CDR3: CASSLGPSSNQPQHF. DNA for the CDR3: TGTGCCAGCAGCTTAGGTCCCAGTAGCAATCAGCCCCAGCATTTT. The chain links TRBV11-2 to TRBJ1-5; D is ambiguous. CDR3 size: 15 residues. Trimming cost V 1 base and J 0 bases, with 7 bases left between them. The V gene's germline CDR1 is SGHAT and CDR2 FQNNGV.

This clonotype was detected only a few times. At one boundary the junction diverges from the germline segment, which might be a read error. V and J are TRBV4-3 and TRBJ2-1, with TRBD2 as a possible D gene (6 bases). There are 13 residues in the CDR3. CDR1 is LGHNA and CDR2 is YSLEER in the germline V gene. The CDR3 region is CASSQDREWVWIF. The CDR3 DNA reads as TGCGCCAGCAGCCAAGACCGGGAGTGGGTGTGGATTTTC.

This clonotype was observed a few times. J is TRBJ2-1 and V is TRBV19, with TRBD2 matching 10 bases. The CDR3 sequence is 15 residues long. Germline CDR1 is LNHDA and CDR2 is SQIVND (reference sequence). V shed 6 bases, J shed 7 bases, and the junction held 9 bases outside the gene matches. The CDR3 DNA follows: TGTGCCAGTAGGGTCGGGACTAGCGTGCGGAATGAGCAGTTCTTC. It yields the protein CASRVGTSVRNEQFF. The full variable domain, its missing parts supplied by reference TRBV19 and TRBJ2-1, is DGGITQSPKYLFRKEGQNVTLSCEQNLNHDAMYWYRQDPGQGLRLIYYSQIVNDFQKGDIAEGYSVSREKKESFPLTVTSAQKNPTAFYLCASRVGTSVRNEQFFGPGTRLTVL.

This chain joins TRBV7-6 and TRBJ2-1, with TRBD1 matching over 8 bases. There are 15 residues in the CDR3. With V trimmed by 5 bases and J by 4 bases, 7 bases remained unmatched. Germline V lookup: CDR1 SGHVS, CDR2 FNYEAQ. The CDR3 here is CASSGGQDVYNEQFF. CDR3 in DNA: TGTGCCAGCAGCGGGGGACAGGACGTTTACAATGAGCAGTTCTTC.

The rearrangement joins TRBV11-3 to TRBJ2-1; D ambiguous. Germline V gives CDR1 SGHNT, CDR2 YENEEA. This CDR3 has 13 residues. Trimming took off 1 base at V and 3 bases at J, with 4 bases between the two ends. This CDR3 is CASSLADYNEQFF. The CDR3 DNA sequence: TGTGCCAGCAGCTTAGCAGACTACAATGAGCAGTTCTTC. The full variable domain, its missing parts supplied by reference TRBV11-3 and TRBJ2-1, is EAGVVQSPRYKIIEKKQPVAFWCNPISGHNTLYWYLQNLGQGPELLIRYENEEAVDDSQLPKDRFSAERLKGVDSTLKIQPAELGDSAVYLCASSLADYNEQFFGPGTRLTVL.

J is TRBJ2-2 and V is TRBV7-2; 11 positions match TRBD2. The germline V gene encodes CDR1 SGHTA and CDR2 FQGNSA. Trimming removed 5 bases from V and 2 bases from J; junction bases left unmatched: 4. This CDR3 spans 16 amino acids. The CDR3 nucleotides read TGTGCCAGCAGCATCCTAGCGGGGGGAAACACCGGGGAGCTGTTTTTT. Translating gives CASSILAGGNTGELFF.

A few counts support this clonotype. The chain combines TRBV6-2 or TRBV6-3 with TRBJ2-7; 8 nucleotides line up with TRBD1. V was pared by 6 bases and J by 4 bases, with 17 bases of the junction left unmatched. Germline CDR1 MNHEY, CDR2 SVGEGT. The CDR3 sequence is 17 residues long. In DNA, the CDR3 is TGTGCCAGCAGCCACCGCCAGACAGGGGACGGAGCTTACGAGCAGTACTTC. Amino acids: CASSHRQTGDGAYEQYF.